Following are 32 T cell receptor beta chains from one sample sequenced in a study of cytomegalovirus exposure and HLA in healthy donors. Primers included in the PCR were 60 Vbeta and 13 Jbeta primers. Sequenced by immunoSEQ multiplex PCR; TCRdb stores in-frame clones only, minus some. Altogether roughly 200,000 clones are present, 79% being singletons, with the ten largest covering roughly 4.5%. Sequencing was performed on PBMCs. The receptors derive from a woman aged 25 to 39 in good health and CMV-seropositive.

The rearrangement links TRBV18 to TRBJ1-2; TRBD1 aligns across 9 bases. V was clipped by 2 bases and J by 4 bases; unmatched bases: 5. CDR3 length: 15 residues. In germline, CDR1 is KGHSH, CDR2 LQKENI. The CDR3 loop reads CASSPGGDRVYGYTF. The CDR3 nucleotides are TGTGCCAGCTCACCAGGTGGGGACAGGGTCTATGGCTACACCTTC.

The genes are TRBV6-5 and TRBJ1-1; D possibly corresponds to TRBD1 (5 bases). The CDR3 extends over 14 amino acids. Germline assignment: CDR1 MNHEY and CDR2 SVGAGI. The V and J ends lost 2 bases and 3 bases respectively, with 10 bases between them. The CDR3 region has the DNA TGTGCCAGCAGTTACGGCCAGGGCCACACTGAAGCTTTCTTT. This encodes CASSYGQGHTEAFF.

V is TRBV5-4 and J is TRBJ2-4; TRBD2 matches 13 bases. V lost 4 bases and J lost 5; bases outside the gene matches: 9. The CDR3 covers 17 residues. Germline V CDR1 and CDR2: SGHNT, YYREEE (reference sequence). The CDR3 DNA follows: TGTGCCAGCAGCACGGGACTAGCGGGGCGGCGTGAAAACATTCAGTACTTC. It yields the protein CASSTGLAGRRENIQYF.

The chain employs TRBV5-6 and TRBJ2-5; maybe TRBD2 (5 bases). V was cut by 1 base and J by 4 bases, with 8 bases left in between. This CDR3 region has 13 residues. Germline V lookup: CDR1 SGHDT, CDR2 YYEEEE. CDR3 DNA: TGTGCCAGCAGCTTGTTTCGGGGAGAGACCCAGTACTTC. Amino acids: CASSLFRGETQYF.

This sequence joins TRBV2 and TRBJ2-1; TRBD1 might be the D (7 bases). V was clipped by 3 bases and J by 9 bases, with 15 bases between them. Germline assignment: CDR1 SNHLY and CDR2 FYNNEI. The CDR3 extends over 14 amino acids. This CDR3 reads CASSDENRGGEQFF. Written as DNA, the CDR3 is TGTGCCAGCAGTGACGAGAACAGGGGAGGTGAGCAGTTCTTC.

This chain connects TRBV6-1 to TRBJ1-4; D is ambiguous. This CDR3 spans 14 amino acids. Germline loops: CDR1 MNHNS, CDR2 SASEGT. Trimming left V 2 bases short and J 2 bases short, with 6 bases between. DNA of the CDR3: TGTGCCAGCAGTGAACCTTTGACTAATGAAAAACTGTTTTTT. Protein product: CASSEPLTNEKLFF.

The V call is TRBV6-1, the J call TRBJ2-7; 9 bases are a match to TRBD1. This CDR3 is built from 12 residues. After removal of 8 bases from V and 7 bases from J, the junction contained 6 bases not matched to a gene. Germline CDR1 and CDR2: MNHNS and SASEGT. In DNA form, the CDR3 reads TGTGCCAGCGTCGGGACAGGGTGGGAGCAGTACTTC. Protein product: CASVGTGWEQYF.

This chain connects TRBV4-1 to TRBJ2-7, with D perhaps TRBD1 (6 bases). Trimming pared 0 bases from V and 4 bases from J, leaving 13 bases between. From germline, CDR1 is MGHRA and CDR2 YSYEKL. The CDR3 has 15 residues. In DNA, the CDR3 is TGCGCCAGCAGCCAAGACCCTGGGGGCGAGTACGAGCAGTACTTC. This translates into CASSQDPGGEYEQYF.

The V and J genes are TRBV30 and TRBJ2-5; 10 bases match TRBD2. From germline, CDR1 is GTSNPN and CDR2 SVGIG (reference sequence). The CDR3 length is 15 residues. V lost 2 bases, J lost 5 bases, and 8 bases stayed unmatched. CDR3 region: CAWSWASGSQETQYF. The CDR3 DNA is TGTGCCTGGAGTTGGGCTAGCGGGAGCCAGGAGACCCAGTACTTC.

This chain connects TRBV9 to TRBJ2-3; 7 bases map to TRBD2. Germline-derived CDR1 and CDR2 are SGDLS and YYNGEE. The CDR3 has 11 amino acids. The trim removed 4 bases at V and 8 bases at J, leaving 1 base unmatched. The CDR3 DNA sequence: TGTGCCAGCAGCCCGGGGGGTACGCAGTATTTT. Its protein is CASSPGGTQYF.

The chain combines TRBV19 with TRBJ1-2; tentatively, D is TRBD1 (5 bases). Per germline, CDR1 LNHDA and CDR2 SQIVND (reference sequence). This CDR3 is built from 13 residues. The V end was cut by 5 bases, the J end by 4 bases, with 11 bases between. CDR3 coding DNA: TGTGCCAGTAGTCCGGGGGTCGGCTATGGCTACACCTTC. Encoded protein: CASSPGVGYGYTF.

The rearrangement uses TRBV19 and TRBJ2-7, with D perhaps TRBD2 (5 bases). The germline CDR1 and CDR2 sequences are LNHDA and SQIVND (reference sequence). Trimming removed 6 bases at V and 6 bases at J, with 21 bases between. The CDR3 contains 15 residues. The CDR3, as DNA: TGTGCCAGTAGCCCTAAGAGGACTGTCGAGGGCGAGCAGTACTTC. Its translation: CASSPKRTVEGEQYF. Using reference TRBV19 and TRBJ2-7 for the parts outside the CDR3, the full variable domain is DGGITQSPKYLFRKEGQNVTLSCEQNLNHDAMYWYRQDPGQGLRLIYYSQIVNDFQKGDIAEGYSVSREKKESFPLTVTSAQKNPTAFYLCASSPKRTVEGEQYFGPGTRLTVT.

This rearrangement joins TRBV2 to TRBJ1-5; D is uncertain. The CDR3 runs to 13 residues. Looked up from germline, CDR1 is SNHLY and CDR2 is FYNNEI. V was shortened by 5 bases and J by 9 bases, with 14 bases between the two germline ends. The CDR3 protein is CASSPSVLRPQHF. CDR3 bases: TGTGCCAGCAGTCCAAGCGTCTTGAGGCCCCAGCATTTT.

This chain joins TRBV27 and TRBJ2-7, with a tentative D call TRBD2 (5 bases). V shed 0 bases and J shed 0 bases, with 12 bases lying between them. The CDR3 spans 16 residues. The germline V gene has CDR1 MNHEY and CDR2 SMNVEV (reference sequence). The CDR3 bases are TGTGCCAGCAGTTTATCGCCGGACTCGAGCTCCTACGAGCAGTACTTC. This translates into CASSLSPDSSSYEQYF.

The J gene is TRBJ2-5, the V gene TRBV5-1, with 9 bases fitting TRBD2. CDR1 is SGHRS, CDR2 YFSETQ, per germline. J lost 2 bases, V lost 0 bases, and 5 bases had no gene match. This CDR3 region has 16 residues. The CDR3 reads CASSLVTSGGQETQYF. The CDR3, as DNA: TGCGCCAGCAGCTTGGTCACCAGCGGGGGGCAAGAGACCCAGTACTTC.

This sequence joins TRBV5-6 and TRBJ1-1; D not resolved. This CDR3 comprises 14 residues. Trimming took 0 bases from V and 2 from J, leaving 8 bases between them. Germline lookup yields CDR1 SGHDT and CDR2 YYEEEE. Written as DNA, the CDR3 is TGTGCCAGCAGCTTGGCCTTACAAAACACTGAAGCTTTCTTT. This gives the protein CASSLALQNTEAFF.

The rearrangement links TRBV7-8 to TRBJ1-6; D gene unclear. Germline lookup yields CDR1 SGHVS and CDR2 FQNEAQ. Trimming stripped 4 bases from V and 7 bases from J, with 20 bases between. The CDR3 loop spans 17 amino acids. CDR3: CASSSLSLRHPNSPLHF. The CDR3 coding sequence is TGTGCCAGCAGCTCTTTATCGTTGCGGCACCCAAATTCACCCCTCCACTTT.

This clone was counted once. The V call is TRBV2, the J call TRBJ1-5, with D tentatively TRBD1 (6 bases). Trimming took off 5 bases at V and 6 bases at J, with 26 bases between the two ends. Germline CDR1 and CDR2: SNHLY and FYNNEI. The CDR3 has 18 residues. The CDR3 reads CASSTSWGGAQGGQPQHF. CDR3 nucleotide sequence: TGTGCCAGCAGTACTTCCTGGGGGGGGGCTCAGGGAGGTCAGCCCCAGCATTTT.

This clone was observed a single time. The V and J genes are TRBV7-9 and TRBJ1-6; D unresolved. V was clipped by 4 bases and J by 9 bases, with 16 bases between them. Germline lookup yields CDR1 SEHNR and CDR2 FQNEAQ (reference sequence). The CDR3 runs to 15 residues. As DNA, the CDR3 is TGTGCCAGCAGCTCAAGCGGGAGGGTGGGTTCACCCCTCCACTTT. Its translation is CASSSSGRVGSPLHF.

This chain connects TRBV2 to TRBJ2-7; D may be TRBD2 (6 bases). V was shortened by 7 bases and J by 0 bases, with 10 bases between the two germline ends. From germline, CDR1 is SNHLY and CDR2 FYNNEI. This CDR3 has 13 amino acids. The CDR3, as DNA: TGTGCCAGCACAGGGCGGGACTCCTACGAGCAGTACTTC. This sequence encodes CASTGRDSYEQYF. Together with reference TRBV2 and TRBJ2-7, the CDR3 gives the full variable domain: EPEVTQTPSHQVTQMGQEVILRCVPISNHLYFYWYRQILGQKVEFLVSFYNNEISEKSEIFDDQFSVERPDGSNFTLKIRSTKLEDSAMYFCASTGRDSYEQYFGPGTRLTVT.

The gene calls are TRBV5-1 and TRBJ1-1, with 7 bases fitting TRBD1. V trimming: 3 bases; J trimming: 1 base; junction bases outside the gene matches: 3. The CDR3 has 14 amino acids. From germline, CDR1 is SGHRS and CDR2 YFSETQ. DNA for the CDR3: TGCGCCAGCAGCTACAGGGGTCAGAACACTGAAGCTTTCTTT. Protein product: CASSYRGQNTEAFF. Based on the CDR3 plus reference TRBV5-1 and TRBJ1-1, the full variable domain is KAGVTQTPRYLIKTRGQQVTLSCSPISGHRSVSWYQQTPGQGLQFLFEYFSETQRNKGNFPGRFSGRQFSNSRSEMNVSTLELGDSALYLCASSYRGQNTEAFFGQGTRLTVV.

This clone was seen a few times. The rearrangement joins TRBV4-1 to TRBJ2-7, with 12 bases lining up with TRBD2. The germline CDR1 and CDR2 sequences are MGHRA and YSYEKL. The CDR3 has 15 amino acids. V trimming: 3 bases; J trimming: 3 bases; junction bases outside the gene matches: 3. The CDR3 DNA sequence: TGCGCCAGCAGCCAGATACTAGCGGGAGGCTACGAGCAGTACTTC. Its protein is CASSQILAGGYEQYF.

This clone has just one count. This chain connects TRBV5-1 to TRBJ1-3; tentatively, D is TRBD1 (6 bases). Per germline, CDR1 SGHRS and CDR2 YFSETQ. The CDR3 covers 14 residues. Deletions cut 4 bases from V and 4 bases from J, with 12 bases between. CDR3 in amino acids: CASSEDRLGNTIYF. CDR3 DNA sequence: TGCGCCAGCAGCGAGGACAGACTCGGAAACACCATATATTTT.

Concerning this clone: Mismatch with germline at one junction end may stem from a read error. The chain couples TRBV15 to TRBJ2-7, with D uncertain. Germline V gene data show CDR1 as LNHNV and CDR2 as YYDKDF (reference sequence). The CDR3 has 12 amino acids. CDR3 loop: CATSRGGSHNTF. CDR3 bases: TGTGCCACCAGCAGAGGTGGTTCTCACAACACCTTC.

The rearrangement links TRBV4-1 to TRBJ2-2; D remains unclear. The CDR3 contains 15 residues. Germline V gene data show CDR1 as MGHRA and CDR2 as YSYEKL. Deletions cut 1 base from V and 6 bases from J, with 12 bases between. For the CDR3, the DNA is TGCGCCAGCAGCCAAGCGCAGTTCCGGGCCGGGGAGCTGTTTTTT. It codes for CASSQAQFRAGELFF.

The chain links TRBV19 to TRBJ2-7; 7 nucleotides agree with TRBD1. This CDR3 has 13 amino acids. Unmatched junction bases numbered 4, after V lost 5 bases and J lost 3 bases. The germline V gene encodes CDR1 LNHDA and CDR2 SQIVND (reference sequence). CDR3 loop: CASSPGQSYEQYF. The CDR3 nucleotides read TGTGCCAGTAGTCCGGGACAGAGCTACGAGCAGTACTTC.

The chain has TRBV5-1 and TRBJ1-1; the D gene is possibly TRBD1 (6 bases). Germline V gives CDR1 SGHRS, CDR2 YFSETQ. Trimming shortened V by 7 bases and J by 1 base, and 20 bases separated the two germline ends. The CDR3 totals 16 residues. As DNA, the CDR3 is TGCGCCAGCCGCGCCAATTTTGGGGGCGAGAACACTGAAGCTTTCTTT. Translated: CASRANFGGENTEAFF.

A few counts support this clone. The chain has TRBV9 and TRBJ1-2, with D unresolved. The ends were cut back, 4 bases at V and 6 bases at J, with 10 bases in the middle. CDR1 and CDR2 from the germline V gene are SGDLS and YYNGEE. The CDR3 sequence is 12 residues long. The CDR3 here is CASSPQVDGYTF. In DNA, the CDR3 is TGTGCCAGCAGCCCTCAGGTGGATGGCTACACCTTC. Complete variable domain (other parts from reference TRBV9 and TRBJ1-2): DSGVTQTPKHLITATGQRVTLRCSPRSGDLSVYWYQQSLDQGLQFLIQYYNGEERAKGNILERFSAQQFPDLHSELNLSSLELGDSALYFCASSPQVDGYTFGSGTRLTVV.

CDR3 in amino acids: CASSLVGQGQETQYF. The CDR3 DNA reads as TGTGCCAGCAGCTTGGTGGGACAGGGACAAGAGACCCAGTACTTC. The V gene is TRBV5-4, the J gene TRBJ2-5; the match to TRBD1 covers 9 bases. Germline assignment: CDR1 SGHNT and CDR2 YYREEE (reference sequence). The CDR3 loop spans 15 amino acids. Trimming cost V 0 bases and J 2 bases; bases outside gene matches: 2.

The J gene is TRBJ2-7, the V gene TRBV2; weak D call: TRBD2 (7 bases). The CDR3 consists of 20 residues. Germline values: CDR1 SNHLY, CDR2 FYNNEI. V was trimmed by 3 bases and J by 3 bases, leaving 30 bases between them. The CDR3: CASSDTRGRRVVGRFYEQYF. The CDR3 DNA reads as TGTGCCAGCAGTGACACCCGGGGGCGACGAGTGGTCGGGAGGTTCTACGAGCAGTACTTC.

This chain links TRBV6-1 with TRBJ1-1, with a possible D match to TRBD1 (5 bases). Trimming shortened V by 6 bases and J by 5 bases, and 13 bases separated the two germline ends. The CDR3 length is 13 residues. CDR1 and CDR2 from the germline V gene are MNHNS and SASEGT. This CDR3 reads CASSSGWLTEAFF. Written as DNA, the CDR3 is TGTGCCAGCAGCTCAGGGTGGTTAACTGAAGCTTTCTTT.

The chain combines TRBV7-2 with TRBJ1-4; 8 bases agree with TRBD1. This CDR3 spans 19 amino acids. After removal of 0 bases from V and 0 bases from J, the junction contained 9 bases not matched to a gene. CDR1 is SGHTA and CDR2 is FQGNSA in the germline V gene. In DNA form, the CDR3 reads TGTGCCAGCAGCTTAGCGTTTGGACAGGGCTCGGCAACTAATGAAAAACTGTTTTTT. Encoded protein: CASSLAFGQGSATNEKLFF.